This is a list of T cell receptor beta chains from one sample in a study of CXCR3 chemokines and chemotherapy response in bladder cancer. One entry per CDR3 protein results from TCRdb running MiXCR on the PCR reads. The sample lists 3,000 to 3,500 distinct CDR3 sequences; 17% were seen once. Collection of the sample occurred from a patient whose treatment included neoadjuvant chemotherapy. Receptor source: a human donor with bladder cancer that did not respond to neoadjuvant chemotherapy. CDR3s include the opening cysteine and the closing phenylalanine or tryptophan. The D gene is left open where the match is weak. Clone size appears in some rows only: once, few, many, or a class for an expanded clone.

CDR3 DNA: TGTGCCAGCAGCGTCGGGACTTTATACAATGAGCAGTTCTTC
CDR3 protein: CASSVGTLYNEQFF
V gene: TRBV5-6
D gene: -
clone size: -
J gene: TRBJ2-1

CDR3 DNA: TGTGCCAGCAGCTTAGATCCCATATCCCCCTGGAGTGGGACAACGAACACTGAAGCTTTCTTT
CDR3 protein: CASSLDPISPWSGTTNTEAFF
V gene: TRBV7-9
D gene: -
clone size: many
J gene: TRBJ1-1

CDR3 DNA: TGTGCCAGCAGCTTAGGGCAATTGAACACTGAAGCTTTCTTT
CDR3 protein: CASSLGQLNTEAFF
V gene: TRBV7-9
D gene: -
clone size: medium-sized
J gene: TRBJ1-1

CDR3 DNA: TGTGCCAGCAGCCCGGGGACCGGGACAGGGGTCAACTACGAGCAGTACTTC
CDR3 protein: CASSPGTGTGVNYEQYF
V gene: TRBV11-1
D gene: TRBD1
clone size: many
J gene: TRBJ2-7

CDR3 DNA: TGTGCCAGCAGTTACGGCCGGGGGGACACAGATACGCAGTATTTT
CDR3 protein: CASSYGRGDTDTQYF
V gene: TRBV6-5
D gene: TRBD2
clone size: medium-sized
J gene: TRBJ2-3

CDR3 DNA: TGTGCCACCAGTGATTCTGAGGGTCGGGGGGATACGCAGTATTTT
CDR3 protein: CATSDSEGRGDTQYF
V gene: TRBV24-1
D gene: -
clone size: medium-sized
J gene: TRBJ2-3

CDR3 DNA: TGTGCCAGCAGCTTAGACCGGGGGCCCTACGAGCAGTACTTC
CDR3 protein: CASSLDRGPYEQYF
V gene: TRBV13
D gene: -
clone size: many
J gene: TRBJ2-7

CDR3 DNA: TGTGCCAGCTCACCGGGTGACACTCGCTACACCTTC
CDR3 protein: CASSPGDTRYTF
V gene: TRBV18
D gene: -
clone size: -
J gene: TRBJ1-2

CDR3 DNA: TGTGCCAGCAGTTTATCGACAGGGGGCGGTGAAAAACTGTTTTTT
CDR3 protein: CASSLSTGGGEKLFF
V gene: TRBV12-3/TRBV12-4
D gene: TRBD1
clone size: many
J gene: TRBJ1-4

CDR3 DNA: TGTGCCAGCAGTTTACGGGCAGGGGGCGGGGACGAGCAGTACTTC
CDR3 protein: CASSLRAGGGDEQYF
V gene: TRBV27
D gene: TRBD1
clone size: many
J gene: TRBJ2-7

CDR3 DNA: TGCAGTGCTAGAACAGACAGATATGGCTACACCTTC
CDR3 protein: CSARTDRYGYTF
V gene: TRBV20-1
D gene: -
clone size: few
J gene: TRBJ1-2

CDR3 DNA: TGTGCCTGGAGTGTGAAGGGGGCGAGGGCTGAAGCTTTCTTT
CDR3 protein: CAWSVKGARAEAFF
V gene: TRBV30
D gene: TRBD1
clone size: many
J gene: TRBJ1-1

CDR3 DNA: TGTGCCAGTAGAGGGACAGGGGTTTACGAGCAGTACTTC
CDR3 protein: CASRGTGVYEQYF
V gene: TRBV19
D gene: TRBD1
clone size: many
J gene: TRBJ2-7

CDR3 DNA: TGTGCCAGCAGCGTAGGTCATAGCGGGGCTGAGACCCAGTACTTC
CDR3 protein: CASSVGHSGAETQYF
V gene: TRBV9
D gene: TRBD2
clone size: few
J gene: TRBJ2-5

CDR3 DNA: TGTGCCTGGAGTGGGGAGTTCACAGATACGCAGTATTTT
CDR3 protein: CAWSGEFTDTQYF
V gene: TRBV30
D gene: -
clone size: medium-sized
J gene: TRBJ2-3

CDR3 DNA: TGTGCCAGCAGCTTGGGCAGGATCTACGAGCAGTACTTC
CDR3 protein: CASSLGRIYEQYF
V gene: TRBV11-2
D gene: -
clone size: many
J gene: TRBJ2-7

CDR3 DNA: TGTGCCATCAGTAAAGGCGGAGATAGCAATCAGCCCCAGCATTTT
CDR3 protein: CAISKGGDSNQPQHF
V gene: TRBV10-3
D gene: -
clone size: medium-sized
J gene: TRBJ1-5

CDR3 DNA: TGTGCCAGCTCACGAGGGGACACCGGGGAGCTGTTTTTT
CDR3 protein: CASSRGDTGELFF
V gene: TRBV18
D gene: -
clone size: medium-sized
J gene: TRBJ2-2

CDR3 DNA: TGTGCCAGCAAAGGGTACGAGCAGTACTTC
CDR3 protein: CASKGYEQYF
V gene: TRBV12-3/TRBV12-4
D gene: -
clone size: many
J gene: TRBJ2-7

CDR3 DNA: TGTGCCAGCAGTTACTCATTGGACAGGACCTCCTACGAGCAGTACTTC
CDR3 protein: CASSYSLDRTSYEQYF
V gene: TRBV6-6
D gene: TRBD1
clone size: medium-sized
J gene: TRBJ2-7

CDR3 DNA: TGTGCCAGCAGCTTAGTGGTCAGGGAAACCAGCACCGGGGAGCTGAGGCTGAACACTGAAGCTTTCTTT
CDR3 protein: CASSLVVRETSTGELRLNTEAFF
V gene: TRBV7-2
D gene: -
clone size: -
J gene: TRBJ1-1

CDR3 DNA: TGTGCCAGCAGCCCTACTAGCGGCGCCTGGGGAGGCACAGATACGCAGTATTTT
CDR3 protein: CASSPTSGAWGGTDTQYF
V gene: TRBV5-6
D gene: TRBD2
clone size: many
J gene: TRBJ2-3

CDR3 DNA: TGTGCCAGCAGCACCCTGGACAGGGGCAATGAGCAGTTCTTC
CDR3 protein: CASSTLDRGNEQFF
V gene: TRBV13
D gene: TRBD1
clone size: medium-sized
J gene: TRBJ2-1

CDR3 DNA: TGTGCCAGCAGCCCTGGGGGGGGCCCTAGCACAGATACGCAGTATTTT
CDR3 protein: CASSPGGGPSTDTQYF
V gene: TRBV27
D gene: -
clone size: medium-sized
J gene: TRBJ2-3

CDR3 DNA: TGTGCCAGCAAGGTCTCAGCTAACTATGGCTACACCTTC
CDR3 protein: CASKVSANYGYTF
V gene: TRBV6-2/TRBV6-3
D gene: -
clone size: large
J gene: TRBJ1-2

CDR3 DNA: TGCAGTGCTAGGTCTAGCGGGGGCCTCTCAAGTACCTACAATGAGCAGTTCTTC
CDR3 protein: CSARSSGGLSSTYNEQFF
V gene: TRBV20-1
D gene: TRBD2
clone size: many
J gene: TRBJ2-1

CDR3 DNA: TGCAGTGCTCCCTCGAGAGGGGGCGGAGGTCACATTCAGTACTTC
CDR3 protein: CSAPSRGGGGHIQYF
V gene: TRBV20-1
D gene: TRBD1
clone size: -
J gene: TRBJ2-4

CDR3 DNA: TGTGCCAGCAGAAAACTTAGCGGGGGTGACCACAATGAGCAGTTCTTC
CDR3 protein: CASRKLSGGDHNEQFF
V gene: TRBV6-6
D gene: TRBD2
clone size: large
J gene: TRBJ2-1

CDR3 DNA: TGTGCCAGCAGCGCCGACAGGGAATATGGCTACACCTTC
CDR3 protein: CASSADREYGYTF
V gene: TRBV5-6
D gene: TRBD1
clone size: medium-sized
J gene: TRBJ1-2

CDR3 DNA: TGTGCCAGCAGCTTTGTTCGAGGTGATGAGCAGTTCTTC
CDR3 protein: CASSFVRGDEQFF
V gene: TRBV7-9
D gene: -
clone size: large
J gene: TRBJ2-1

CDR3 DNA: TGTGCCAGCGGCTCGGGGGAGACCCAGTACTTC
CDR3 protein: CASGSGETQYF
V gene: TRBV25-1
D gene: -
clone size: few
J gene: TRBJ2-5

CDR3 DNA: TGTGCCAGCAGCTTATCAGGGTCTTTCTACGAGCAGTACTTC
CDR3 protein: CASSLSGSFYEQYF
V gene: TRBV7-2
D gene: -
clone size: medium-sized
J gene: TRBJ2-7

CDR3 DNA: TGCAGCGTCGGCCCGAGTAATGAAAAACTGTTTTTT
CDR3 protein: CSVGPSNEKLFF
V gene: TRBV29-1
D gene: -
clone size: medium-sized
J gene: TRBJ1-4

CDR3 DNA: TGCAGCGCCACCGGGACAGGGCATGTTTTGGACACTGAAGCTTTCTTT
CDR3 protein: CSATGTGHVLDTEAFF
V gene: TRBV29-1
D gene: TRBD1
clone size: medium-sized
J gene: TRBJ1-1

CDR3 DNA: TGTGCCAGTAGTGAGCGGAGCGAGCAGTACTTC
CDR3 protein: CASSERSEQYF
V gene: TRBV19
D gene: -
clone size: medium-sized
J gene: TRBJ2-7

CDR3 DNA: TGTGCCAGCAGCTCGGAGCGCAGAGTCTACGAGCAGTACTTC
CDR3 protein: CASSSERRVYEQYF
V gene: TRBV7-9
D gene: -
clone size: many
J gene: TRBJ2-7

CDR3 DNA: TGTGCCATCAGTGATAGCGGCGGCACAGATACGCAGTATTTT
CDR3 protein: CAISDSGGTDTQYF
V gene: TRBV10-3
D gene: -
clone size: large
J gene: TRBJ2-3

CDR3 DNA: TGTGCCAACCAACAGGGGCCTTTGACTGAAGCTTTCTTT
CDR3 protein: CANQQGPLTEAFF
V gene: TRBV2
D gene: TRBD1
clone size: many
J gene: TRBJ1-1

CDR3 DNA: TGTGCCAGTAGTATAGGGATTTCGCTAGCTAGGGAGACCCAGTACTTC
CDR3 protein: CASSIGISLARETQYF
V gene: TRBV19
D gene: -
clone size: many
J gene: TRBJ2-5

CDR3 DNA: TGCAGTGCTAGAGAGGGCTCCCTCACCGGGGAGCTGTTTTTT
CDR3 protein: CSAREGSLTGELFF
V gene: TRBV20-1
D gene: -
clone size: many
J gene: TRBJ2-2

CDR3 DNA: TGTGCCAGCAGCTTAGGAGGCGGGTTCTACGAGCAGTACTTC
CDR3 protein: CASSLGGGFYEQYF
V gene: TRBV7-2
D gene: -
clone size: medium-sized
J gene: TRBJ2-7

CDR3 DNA: TGTGCCAGCAGCTTGGGGCACGAGCAGTACTTC
CDR3 protein: CASSLGHEQYF
V gene: TRBV5-6
D gene: -
clone size: many
J gene: TRBJ2-7

CDR3 DNA: TGTGCTAGTGGTTTGGTACTGAGGGCAGGGGGGTGGAATGAGCAGTTCTTC
CDR3 protein: CASGLVLRAGGWNEQFF
V gene: TRBV12-5
D gene: -
clone size: medium-sized
J gene: TRBJ2-1

CDR3 DNA: TGTGCCAGCAGCGTAGTGGACGCACAAGAGACCCAGTACTTC
CDR3 protein: CASSVVDAQETQYF
V gene: TRBV9
D gene: -
clone size: -
J gene: TRBJ2-5

CDR3 DNA: TGCAGTGCTAGGGGGCCGCAGGTCGACGAGCAGTACTTC
CDR3 protein: CSARGPQVDEQYF
V gene: TRBV20-1
D gene: -
clone size: many
J gene: TRBJ2-7